This T cell receptor (beta chain) stems from a study of vaccination and CD4 T cells after COVID-19. Study summary: Post-COVID draws followed diagnosis by a median around 100 days (range 35 to 161).

This clonotype was observed a handful of times. Trimming removed 7 bases at V and 2 bases at J, with 33 bases between. CDR3 length: 21 residues. CDR1 is MNHNS, CDR2 SASEGT, per germline. TCRdb reanalysed the PCR reads using MiXCR and keeps one entry per CDR3 protein. Of 13,000 to 15,000 distinct CDR3 sequences listed, roughly three quarters were seen once; the top ten hold about 1.1%. The PCR-positive dates, March through December 2020, came before the US Alpha, Beta and Delta variants. The V and J genes are TRBV6-1 and TRBJ1-5, with unresolved D. Source: CD4+ T cells from blood, taken after SARS-CoV-2 vaccination. The TCR comes from a human donor who had recovered from COVID-19. The CDR3 region has the DNA TGTGCCAGCAAATGGGTGGTGAGGGCTTACCGTTCCCATTTGGGCAATCAGCCCCAGCATTTT. Amino acids: CASKWVVRAYRSHLGNQPQHF.